A selection of T cell receptor beta chains follows, all from one sample in a study of cytomegalovirus exposure and HLA in healthy donors. TCRdb's copy holds only in-frame clones and misses some; the assay was immunoSEQ multiplex PCR. This sample has 150,000 to 250,000 clones, with roughly 88% found just once. The specimen was PBMCs. The receptors here all came from a woman in her 30s in good health and CMV-seropositive. Both conserved end residues are part of each CDR3. D genes are given only for firm matches. Clone size is given for some rows only: seen once, a few or many times, or a class if the clone is expanded.

TRBJ2-1	NA	14	TRBV2	NA	TGTGCCAGCAGAGAATTGACTAGTATCAATGAGCAGTTCTTC	CASRELTSINEQFF
TRBJ2-1	NA	14	TRBV7-2	NA	TGTGCCAGCAGCTTATTTCGGCGGAACAATGAGCAGTTCTTC	CASSLFRRNNEQFF
TRBJ1-1	NA	15	TRBV7-2	NA	TGTGCCAGCAGCTTAGAGGGAAGGACAGACACTGAAGCTTTCTTT	CASSLEGRTDTEAFF
TRBJ1-2	TRBD1	14	TRBV4-2	NA	TGTGCCAGCAGCCCCACCGGACAGGGTTTGGGCTACACCTTC	CASSPTGQGLGYTF
TRBJ2-5	TRBD2	14	TRBV29-1	NA	TGCAGCGTTGGGGTTAGCGGGGCACAGGGGACCCAGTACTTC	CSVGVSGAQGTQYF
TRBJ2-7	TRBD2	16	TRBV4-2	NA	TGTGCCAGCAGCCTGCGCGGCGGAGCGGGGGTCTACGAGCAGTACTTC	CASSLRGGAGVYEQYF
TRBJ2-3	NA	14	TRBV6-1	NA	TGTGCCAGCAAGGGAGAATGGGGCACAGATACGCAGTATTTT	CASKGEWGTDTQYF
TRBJ2-5	NA	15	TRBV6-1	NA	TGTGCCAGCAGCGTAAACCAGGGGAGGGAGGAGACCCAGTACTTC	CASSVNQGREETQYF
TRBJ1-2	NA	13	TRBV28	NA	TGTGCCAGCAGTTTCTCGGGGGGCAATGGCTACACCTTC	CASSFSGGNGYTF
TRBJ2-7	NA	13	TRBV7-9	NA	TGTGCCAGCAGCGGCGGGACTTATGACGAGCAGTACTTC	CASSGGTYDEQYF
TRBJ2-1	NA	14	TRBV7-8	NA	TGTGCCAGCAGCCCAAAGGGGCCCTACAATGAGCAGTTCTTC	CASSPKGPYNEQFF
TRBJ1-5	NA	11	TRBV5-8	NA	TGTGCCAGCAGCCCTAATCAGCCCCAGCATTTT	CASSPNQPQHF
TRBJ2-1	TRBD2	15	TRBV4-1	NA	TGCGCCAGCAGCCAAGTTAGCGGGAGGGTGTATGAGCAGTTCTTC	CASSQVSGRVYEQFF
TRBJ2-1	TRBD2	16	TRBV11-2	NA	TGTGCCAGCAGCCGCCTCGGACTAGCGGGATACAATGAGCAGTTCTTC	CASSRLGLAGYNEQFF
TRBJ2-7	TRBD1	15	TRBV6-6	NA	TGTGCCAGCAGACTTGGGACAGGGACGGCCTACGAGCAGTACTTC	CASRLGTGTAYEQYF
TRBJ2-1	NA	15	TRBV6-1	NA	TGTGCCAGCAGTGAATTGACTAGTACCTACAATGAGCAGTTCTTC	CASSELTSTYNEQFF
TRBJ1-2	TRBD1	15	TRBV6-5	few	TGTGCCAGCAGTGCCTCGGGACAGGGGGCGGGTGGCTACACCTTC	CASSASGQGAGGYTF
TRBJ1-2	NA	17	TRBV4-1	NA	TGCGCCAGCAGCCAAGATTATAATACGGGGGGCGCGTATGGCTACACCTTC	CASSQDYNTGGAYGYTF
TRBJ2-1	TRBD1	15	TRBV5-1	NA	TGCGCCAGCAGAGGGGCTGGGACAGGAGGTCGTGAGCAGTTCTTC	CASRGAGTGGREQFF
TRBJ1-2	TRBD1	15	TRBV6-5	few	TGTGCCAGCAGGACCGGGACAGGGGGTCACTATGGCTACACCTTC	CASRTGTGGHYGYTF
TRBJ2-7	TRBD2	14	TRBV28	NA	TGTGCCAGCAGTTTTAGCGGGGACACCTACGAGCAGTACTTC	CASSFSGDTYEQYF
TRBJ2-2	TRBD1	17	TRBV7-6	NA	TGTGCCAGCAGCCCCGGACAGGGCCTCGCGAACACCGGGGAGCTGTTTTTT	CASSPGQGLANTGELFF